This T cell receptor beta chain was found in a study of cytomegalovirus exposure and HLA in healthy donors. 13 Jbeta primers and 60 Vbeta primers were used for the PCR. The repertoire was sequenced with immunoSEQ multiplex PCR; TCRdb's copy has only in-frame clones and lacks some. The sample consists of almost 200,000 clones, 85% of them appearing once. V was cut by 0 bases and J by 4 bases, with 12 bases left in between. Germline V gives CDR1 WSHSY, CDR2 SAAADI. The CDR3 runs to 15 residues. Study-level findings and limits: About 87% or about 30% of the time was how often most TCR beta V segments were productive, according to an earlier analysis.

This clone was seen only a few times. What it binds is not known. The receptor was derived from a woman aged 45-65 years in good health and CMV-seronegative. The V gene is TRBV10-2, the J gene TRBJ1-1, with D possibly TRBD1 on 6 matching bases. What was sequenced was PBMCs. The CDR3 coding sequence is TGCGCCAGCAGTGAGTCCCAGAGGGGGAGCACTGAAGCTTTCTTT. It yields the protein CASSESQRGSTEAFF.